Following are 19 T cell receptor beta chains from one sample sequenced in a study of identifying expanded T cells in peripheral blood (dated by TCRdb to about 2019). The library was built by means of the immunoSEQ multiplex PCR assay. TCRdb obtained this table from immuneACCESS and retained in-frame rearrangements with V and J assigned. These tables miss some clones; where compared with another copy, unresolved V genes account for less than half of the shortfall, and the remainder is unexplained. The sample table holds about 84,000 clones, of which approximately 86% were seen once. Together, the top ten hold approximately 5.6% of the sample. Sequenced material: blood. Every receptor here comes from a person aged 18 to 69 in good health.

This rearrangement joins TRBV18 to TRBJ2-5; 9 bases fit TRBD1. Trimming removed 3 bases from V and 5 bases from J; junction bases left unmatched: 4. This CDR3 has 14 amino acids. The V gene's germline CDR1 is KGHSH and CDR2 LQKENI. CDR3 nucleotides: TGTGCCAGCTCACCGGGACAGGGTATCGAGACCCAGTACTTC. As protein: CASSPGQGIETQYF.

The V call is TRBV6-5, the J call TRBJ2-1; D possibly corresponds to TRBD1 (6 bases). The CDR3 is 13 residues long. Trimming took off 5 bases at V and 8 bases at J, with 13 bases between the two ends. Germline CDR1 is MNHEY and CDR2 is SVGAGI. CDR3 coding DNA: TGTGCCAGCAGTGACCACAGGGATGATGAGCAGTTCTTC. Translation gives CASSDHRDDEQFF.

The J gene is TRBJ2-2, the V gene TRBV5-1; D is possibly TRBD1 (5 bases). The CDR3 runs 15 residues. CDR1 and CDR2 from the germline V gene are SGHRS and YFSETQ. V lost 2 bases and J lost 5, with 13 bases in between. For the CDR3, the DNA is TGCGCCAGCAGCTTCGACAGCCGGCGGACCGGGGAGCTGTTTTTT. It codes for CASSFDSRRTGELFF.

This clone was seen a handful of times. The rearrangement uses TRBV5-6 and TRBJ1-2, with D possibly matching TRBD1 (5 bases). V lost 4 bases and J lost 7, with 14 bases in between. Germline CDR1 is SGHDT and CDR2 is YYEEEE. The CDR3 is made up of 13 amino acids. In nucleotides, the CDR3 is TGTGCCAGCAGCCGGGGCCGGACTCTTGGCTACACCTTC. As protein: CASSRGRTLGYTF.

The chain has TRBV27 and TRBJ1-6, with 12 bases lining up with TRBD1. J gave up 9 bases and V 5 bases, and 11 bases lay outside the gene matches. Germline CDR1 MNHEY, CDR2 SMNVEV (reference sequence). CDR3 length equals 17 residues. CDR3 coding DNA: TGTGCCAGCAGTCCGGGGACAGGGGGCTCACTAGGTTCACCCCTCCACTTT. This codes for CASSPGTGGSLGSPLHF.

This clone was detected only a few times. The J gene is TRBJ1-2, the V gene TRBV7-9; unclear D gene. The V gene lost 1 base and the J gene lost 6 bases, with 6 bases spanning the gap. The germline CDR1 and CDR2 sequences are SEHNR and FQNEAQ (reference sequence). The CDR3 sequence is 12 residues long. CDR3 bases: TGTGCCAGCAGCTTAGGGGCGGATGGCTACACCTTC. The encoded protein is CASSLGADGYTF.

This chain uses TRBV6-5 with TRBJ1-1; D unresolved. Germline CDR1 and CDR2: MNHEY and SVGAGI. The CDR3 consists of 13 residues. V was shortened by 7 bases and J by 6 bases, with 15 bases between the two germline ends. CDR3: CASKPGIVPEAFF. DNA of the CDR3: TGTGCCAGCAAACCTGGGATCGTACCTGAAGCTTTCTTT.

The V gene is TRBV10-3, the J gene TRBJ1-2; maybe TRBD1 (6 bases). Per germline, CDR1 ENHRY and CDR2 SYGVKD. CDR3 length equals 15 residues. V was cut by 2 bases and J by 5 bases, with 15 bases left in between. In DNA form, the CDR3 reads TGTGCCATCAGTGAGCGAGGGAACAGGGAGTATGGCTACACCTTC. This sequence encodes CAISERGNREYGYTF.

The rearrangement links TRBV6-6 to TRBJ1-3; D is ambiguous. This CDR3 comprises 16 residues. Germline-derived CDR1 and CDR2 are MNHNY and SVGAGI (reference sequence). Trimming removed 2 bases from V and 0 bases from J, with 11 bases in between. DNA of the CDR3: TGTGCCAGCAGTTACGTGGTAGGCAACTCTGGAAACACCATATATTTT. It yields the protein CASSYVVGNSGNTIYF.

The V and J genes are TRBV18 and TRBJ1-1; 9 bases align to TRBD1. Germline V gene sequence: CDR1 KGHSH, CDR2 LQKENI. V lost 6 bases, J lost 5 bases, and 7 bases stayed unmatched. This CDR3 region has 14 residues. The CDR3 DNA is TGTGCCAGCTCCCTCGGACAGGGGTGGACTGAAGCTTTCTTT. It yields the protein CASSLGQGWTEAFF. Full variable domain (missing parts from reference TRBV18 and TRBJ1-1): NAGVMQNPRHLVRRRGQEARLRCSPMKGHSHVYWYRQLPEEGLKFMVYLQKENIIDESGMPKERFSAEFPKEGPSILRIQQVVRGDSAAYFCASSLGQGWTEAFFGQGTRLTVV.

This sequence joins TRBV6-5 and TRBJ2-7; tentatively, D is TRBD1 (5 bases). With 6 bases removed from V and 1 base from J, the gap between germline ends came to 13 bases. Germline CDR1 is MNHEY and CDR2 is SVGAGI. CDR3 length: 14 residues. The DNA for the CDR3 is TGTGCCAGCAGCCCTAGGGGCACTTCCTACGAGCAGTACTTC. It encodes CASSPRGTSYEQYF.

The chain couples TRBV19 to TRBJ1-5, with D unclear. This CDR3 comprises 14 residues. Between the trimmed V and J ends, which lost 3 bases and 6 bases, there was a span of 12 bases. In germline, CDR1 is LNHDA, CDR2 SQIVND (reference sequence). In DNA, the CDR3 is TGTGCCAGTAGTATTATAAACCCGAGTCAGCCCCAGCATTTT. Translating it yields CASSIINPSQPQHF.

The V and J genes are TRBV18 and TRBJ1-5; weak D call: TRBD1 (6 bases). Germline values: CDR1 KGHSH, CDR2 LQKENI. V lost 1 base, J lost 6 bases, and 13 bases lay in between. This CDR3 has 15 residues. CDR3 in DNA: TGTGCCAGCTCACCACAGAACAGGGTCCCTCAGCCCCAGCATTTT. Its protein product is CASSPQNRVPQPQHF.

The CDR3 bases are TGTGCCAGCAGCTTTAACCTGATAGGCTACACCTTC. As protein: CASSFNLIGYTF. J is TRBJ1-2 and V is TRBV7-9, with D unclear. Per the germline V gene, CDR1 is SEHNR and CDR2 is FQNEAQ (reference sequence). Trimming stripped 3 bases from V and 8 bases from J, with 10 bases between. CDR3 length: 12 residues.

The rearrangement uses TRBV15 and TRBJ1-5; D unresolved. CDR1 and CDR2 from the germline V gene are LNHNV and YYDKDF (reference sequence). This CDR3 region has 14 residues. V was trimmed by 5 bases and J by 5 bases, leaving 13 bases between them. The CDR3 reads CATSQTAPDQPQHF. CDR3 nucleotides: TGTGCCACCAGCCAAACCGCCCCCGATCAGCCCCAGCATTTT.

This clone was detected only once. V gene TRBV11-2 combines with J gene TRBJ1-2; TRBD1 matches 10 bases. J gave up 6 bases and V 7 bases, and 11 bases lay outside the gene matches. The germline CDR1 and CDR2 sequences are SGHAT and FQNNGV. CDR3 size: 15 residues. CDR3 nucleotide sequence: TGTGCCAGCACCTCACCGAGGGACAGGGGTCATGGCTACACCTTC. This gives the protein CASTSPRDRGHGYTF.

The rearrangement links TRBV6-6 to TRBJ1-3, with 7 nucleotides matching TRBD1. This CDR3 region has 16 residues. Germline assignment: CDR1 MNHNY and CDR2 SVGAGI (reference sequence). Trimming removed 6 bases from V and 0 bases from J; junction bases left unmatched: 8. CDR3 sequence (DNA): TGTGCCAGCAGGCCAACAGGGGCCTTCTCTGGAAACACCATATATTTT. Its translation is CASRPTGAFSGNTIYF.

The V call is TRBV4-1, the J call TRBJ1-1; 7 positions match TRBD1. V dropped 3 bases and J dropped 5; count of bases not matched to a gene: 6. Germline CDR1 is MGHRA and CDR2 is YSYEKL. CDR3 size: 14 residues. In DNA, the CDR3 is TGCGCCAGCAGCCATTCGACAGGGCAGACTGAAGCTTTCTTT. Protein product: CASSHSTGQTEAFF.

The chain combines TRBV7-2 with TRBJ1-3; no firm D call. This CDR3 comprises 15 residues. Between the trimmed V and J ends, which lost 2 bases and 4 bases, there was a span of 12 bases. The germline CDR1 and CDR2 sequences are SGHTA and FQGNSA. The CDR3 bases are TGTGCCAGCAGCTTAAGGTCAGGAAGGGGAAACACCATATATTTT. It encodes CASSLRSGRGNTIYF.